The 10 T cell receptor beta chains given below trace back to one sample, sequenced in a study of regulatory T cells in long-lasting Graves disease (dated by TCRdb to the early 2020s). The time point label, read with the paper, signifies: persistent/refractory GD, antithyroid drugs over 5 years with positive TRAb. For both TCR sequencing and RNA sequencing, RNA was extracted from PBMCs in TRIzol. Library method: multiplex PCR. These reads were obtained on an Illumina HiSeq 4000. CDR3 regions were amplified by Arm-PCR with iRepertoire HTBI primers to construct TCR beta libraries. The public reads were run again by TCRdb, first through fastp at Q25 and then through MiXCR, and only productive beta chains were kept. Identical CDR3 proteins give one entry, which carries the most common genes and DNA. Within this sample are a few hundred thousand distinct CDR3 sequences, with about a quarter of them counted one time only. The ten biggest clones cover about 27% of the sample.

This specimen consisted of peripheral blood mononuclear cells (PBMCs), obtained when the disease was refractory, from a patient treated with antithyroid drugs. Source of these receptors: a female donor with Graves disease.

The gene calls are TRBV28 and TRBJ2-1, with a possible D match to TRBD2 (5 bases). Between the trimmed V and J ends, which lost 0 bases and 5 bases, there was a span of 14 bases. The germline V gene has CDR1 MDHEN and CDR2 SYDVKM. This CDR3 has 16 residues. The CDR3 nucleotides are TGTGCCAGCAGTTTATGGCGGGCCGGAGGACACAATGAGCAGTTCTTC. As protein: CASSLWRAGGHNEQFF.

The chain couples TRBV20-1 to TRBJ1-1; 7 bases align to TRBD1. The CDR3 spans 13 residues. With 6 bases clipped from V and 4 bases from J, the junction kept 8 bases outside the gene matches. Germline CDR1 is DFQATT and CDR2 is SNEGSKA (reference sequence). CDR3 DNA: TGCAGTGCCGCGACAGGGAGGGGCACTGAAGCTTTCTTT. Protein sequence: CSAATGRGTEAFF.

There are many counts of this clonotype. The chain is built from TRBV28 and TRBJ2-7; D ambiguous. Germline V CDR1 and CDR2: MDHEN, SYDVKM. V lost 2 bases, J lost 9 bases, and 11 bases lay in between. This CDR3 is 12 amino acids long. Here the CDR3 reads CASSLPRSRQYF. CDR3 nucleotides: TGTGCCAGCAGTTTACCAAGAAGCCGGCAGTACTTC.

This clonotype turned up a few times. The genes are TRBV19 and TRBJ2-7; 13 nucleotides match TRBD2. Germline V CDR1 and CDR2: LNHDA, SQIVND (reference sequence). With 5 bases clipped from V and 5 bases from J, the junction kept 6 bases outside the gene matches. The CDR3 covers 15 residues. The CDR3 region is CASSPGTSGTNEQYF. CDR3 nucleotide sequence: TGTGCCAGTAGTCCCGGGACTAGCGGGACCAACGAGCAGTACTTC.

In its sample, this clonotype was seen a few times. The rearrangement links TRBV19 to TRBJ1-5; TRBD1 aligns across 8 bases. The V and J ends lost 4 bases and 2 bases, in that order; junction bases with no gene match: 10. The CDR3 spans 17 residues. Germline V CDR1 and CDR2: LNHDA, SQIVND (reference sequence). CDR3 sequence reads: CASSTSTRGLGNQPQHF. In DNA form, the CDR3 reads TGTGCCAGTAGTACAAGTACCAGGGGGCTCGGCAATCAGCCCCAGCATTTT.

This clonotype was observed a handful of times. The V and J genes are TRBV6-1 and TRBJ1-5, with TRBD1 matching over 7 bases. With V trimmed by 6 bases and J by 4 bases, 6 bases remained unmatched. CDR1 is MNHNS, CDR2 SASEGT, per germline. The CDR3 loop spans 14 amino acids. The CDR3, as DNA: TGTGCCAGCAGCCGGGACAGAGCAAATCAGCCCCAGCATTTT. It encodes CASSRDRANQPQHF.

DNA of the CDR3: TGCGCCAGCAGCTTTCAGGGGATAAACACTGAAGCTTTCTTT. As protein: CASSFQGINTEAFF. V usage is TRBV5-1 and J usage is TRBJ1-1; D is possibly TRBD1 (6 bases). The germline V gene has CDR1 SGHRS and CDR2 YFSETQ. V dropped 2 bases and J dropped 2 bases, with 10 bases sitting between them. The CDR3 consists of 14 residues.

The CDR3 region is CASSKTGTGTEAFF. CDR3 sequence (DNA): TGTGCCAGCTCAAAAACAGGGACCGGCACTGAAGCTTTCTTT. The chain links TRBV18 to TRBJ1-1; perhaps TRBD1 as D (6 bases). Trimming pared 5 bases from V and 4 bases from J, leaving 14 bases between. This CDR3 is built from 14 residues. Per the germline V gene, CDR1 is KGHSH and CDR2 is LQKENI.

This chain links TRBV27 with TRBJ1-1; TRBD1 aligns across 9 bases. Germline CDR1 is MNHEY and CDR2 is SMNVEV (reference sequence). This CDR3 spans 19 amino acids. The junction had 19 bases not matched to a gene; V was cut back by 4 bases and J by 4 bases. DNA for the CDR3: TGTGCCAGCAGTTCATTGAATTCGGACAGGGGACCTACGGGCACTGAAGCTTTCTTT. Translated, it gives CASSSLNSDRGPTGTEAFF.

The chain has TRBV6-1 and TRBJ2-2; D remains ambiguous. V lost 7 bases, J lost 4 bases, and 10 bases lay in between. This CDR3 is 13 amino acids long. Germline CDR1 reads MNHNS; CDR2 reads SASEGT. CDR3 in amino acids: CASNRKLTGELFF. CDR3 sequence (DNA): TGTGCCAGCAACAGAAAGCTCACCGGGGAGCTGTTTTTT.